This T cell receptor beta chain was sequenced in a study of blood T cell repertoires in COVID-19. Clones were read by immunoSEQ multiplex PCR, and TCRdb kept only the in-frame ones, dropping some. The sample holds some 120,000 clones, over 75% seen once. CDR1 SGHTA and CDR2 FQGNSA come from the germline V gene. The CDR3 length is 14 residues. The J segment lost 6 bases and the V segment lost 4 bases, leaving 7 bases of the junction unmatched. The source of this sequence is an elderly man with active or convalescent COVID-19. The sequencing sample was made of peripheral blood. The J gene is TRBJ2-7, the V gene TRBV7-2, with 9 bases matching TRBD1. The CDR3 nucleotides read TGTGCCAGCAGCTCGGGGACAGGGAAGGGCGAGCAGTACTTC. Protein product: CASSSGTGKGEQYF.